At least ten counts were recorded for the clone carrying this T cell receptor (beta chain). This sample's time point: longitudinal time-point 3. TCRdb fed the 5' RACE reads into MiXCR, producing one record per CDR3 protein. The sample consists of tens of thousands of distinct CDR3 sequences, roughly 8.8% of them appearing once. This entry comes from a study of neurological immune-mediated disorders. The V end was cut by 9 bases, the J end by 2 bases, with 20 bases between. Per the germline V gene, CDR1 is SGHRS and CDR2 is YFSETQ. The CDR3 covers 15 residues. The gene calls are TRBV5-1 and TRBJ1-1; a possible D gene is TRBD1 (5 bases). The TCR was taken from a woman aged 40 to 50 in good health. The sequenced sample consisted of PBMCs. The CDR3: CATTRMGGGNTEAFF. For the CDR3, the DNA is TGCGCCACCACCAGGATGGGGGGAGGAAACACTGAAGCTTTCTTT. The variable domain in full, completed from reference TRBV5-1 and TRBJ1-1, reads KAGVTQTPRYLIKTRGQQVTLSCSPISGHRSVSWYQQTPGQGLQFLFEYFSETQRNKGNFPGRFSGRQFSNSRSEMNVSTLELGDSALYLCATTRMGGGNTEAFFGQGTRLTVV.